The 24 T cell receptor beta chains below were found in one sample sequenced in a study of Ad26.COV2.S vaccination and SARS-CoV-2 variants. Sequencing was performed with immunoSEQ multiplex PCR; in TCRdb, only in-frame clones are kept and a portion is missing. Of some 340,000 clones listed, around 83% are singletons. Stated treatment: some 20 received Ad26.COV2.S at low or high dose, single or two shots; 5 received placebo; per-sample allocation not given. At day 63 after the first vaccine or placebo injection, samples were drawn. The source was peripheral blood, collected in a trial of Ad26.COV2.S vaccine versus placebo. The receptors were sampled from a person aged 18 to 59 who received the Ad26.COV2.S COVID-19 vaccine or a placebo.

This chain joins TRBV12-3 or TRBV12-4 and TRBJ1-3, with D hard to call. The V end lost 6 bases, the J end lost 1 base, and 4 bases lay between the germline ends. This CDR3 has 12 residues. This CDR3 reads CASSPSGNTIYF. Written as DNA, the CDR3 is TGTGCCAGCAGCCCTTCTGGAAACACCATATATTTT.

This clone was counted only a few times. V gene TRBV3-1 (or the pseudogene TRBV3-2) combines with J gene TRBJ1-1; D perhaps matches TRBD1 (6 bases). Deletions cut 1 base from V and 5 bases from J, with 14 bases between. Germline CDR1 and CDR2: LGHDT and YNNKEL (reference sequence). The CDR3 runs 15 residues. As DNA, the CDR3 is TGTGCCAGCAGCCAAGGGGTTACAGGGACGACTGAAGCTTTCTTT. Its translation: CASSQGVTGTTEAFF.

J is TRBJ2-7 and V is TRBV7-2; 11 nucleotides line up with TRBD2. Germline V gives CDR1 SGHTA, CDR2 FQGNSA. CDR3 length equals 18 residues. The J segment lost 3 bases and the V segment lost 2 bases, leaving 12 bases of the junction unmatched. CDR3 DNA: TGTGCCAGCAGCTTAATAAGGGGGACTAGCGGACCGCACTACGAGCAGTACTTC. This translates into CASSLIRGTSGPHYEQYF.

The V call is TRBV9, the J call TRBJ2-1, with TRBD2 matching 10 bases. This CDR3 is built from 18 residues. Trimming cost V 0 bases and J 0 bases; bases outside gene matches: 6. The germline V gene has CDR1 SGDLS and CDR2 YYNGEE. The CDR3 loop reads CASSVGAGGKSSYNEQFF. In DNA, the CDR3 is TGTGCCAGCAGCGTAGGAGCGGGGGGGAAGAGCTCCTACAATGAGCAGTTCTTC.

The V gene is TRBV6-4, the J gene TRBJ2-7; 8 bases are shared with TRBD1. Germline assignment: CDR1 MRHNA and CDR2 SNTAGT. With 2 bases clipped from V and 2 bases from J, the junction kept 8 bases outside the gene matches. This CDR3 comprises 16 residues. The CDR3 here is CASSDPDRGGTYEQYF. CDR3 DNA: TGTGCCAGCAGTGACCCTGACAGGGGAGGAACCTACGAGCAGTACTTC.

The chain recombines TRBV5-8 with TRBJ2-3; a weak D match, TRBD1 (6 bases). V lost 3 bases, J lost 2 bases, and 7 bases lay in between. Per germline, CDR1 SGHTS and CDR2 YDEGEE. The CDR3 is 13 residues long. This chain's CDR3 is CASSWTVTDTQYF. The CDR3, as DNA: TGTGCCAGCAGCTGGACAGTCACAGATACGCAGTATTTT.

The rearrangement uses TRBV4-3 and TRBJ1-6, with D maybe TRBD1 (5 bases). CDR1 and CDR2 (germline): LGHNA, YSLEER. V was clipped by 4 bases and J by 7 bases, with 17 bases between them. The CDR3 totals 16 residues. CDR3 sequence (DNA): TGCGCCAGCAGCCCACACCCCCAGGGACCGAATTCACCCCTCCACTTT. This codes for CASSPHPQGPNSPLHF.

V and J are TRBV6-5 and TRBJ2-5; weak D call: TRBD1 (7 bases). Trimming stripped 2 bases from V and 2 bases from J, with 12 bases between. Germline V gene data show CDR1 as MNHEY and CDR2 as SVGAGI. There are 15 residues in the CDR3. The CDR3: CASSYGDSGQETQYF. The DNA for the CDR3 is TGTGCCAGCAGTTACGGGGACAGCGGGCAAGAGACCCAGTACTTC.

This sequence joins TRBV7-2 and TRBJ1-1, with 7 nucleotides matching TRBD1. The J segment lost 6 bases and the V segment lost 5 bases, leaving 6 bases of the junction unmatched. This CDR3 contains 13 residues. Germline V gene sequence: CDR1 SGHTA, CDR2 FQGNSA. The CDR3 is CASSTRGPAEAFF. The CDR3 nucleotides are TGTGCCAGCAGCACAAGGGGGCCAGCTGAAGCTTTCTTT.

V is TRBV6-2 or TRBV6-3 and J is TRBJ2-5; 8 positions agree with TRBD2. Germline CDR1 MNHEY, CDR2 SVGEGT. CDR3 length equals 15 residues. V was clipped by 4 bases and J by 4 bases; unmatched bases: 8. The CDR3 DNA reads as TGTGCCAGCAGTTCCGAGCGGGGGAGGGGAGAGACCCAGTACTTC. Its protein is CASSSERGRGETQYF.

The chain couples TRBV6-2 or TRBV6-3 to TRBJ2-7; a possible D gene is TRBD2 (7 bases). The CDR3 consists of 16 residues. Deletions cut 2 bases from V and 7 bases from J, with 21 bases between. The V gene's germline CDR1 is MNHEY and CDR2 SVGEGT. CDR3 sequence: CASSYGGGGRGREQYF. The CDR3 DNA is TGTGCCAGCAGTTACGGGGGGGGCGGAAGAGGGCGAGAGCAGTACTTC.

The J gene is TRBJ1-2, the V gene TRBV7-8; D is undetermined. Between the trimmed V and J ends, which lost 0 bases and 8 bases, there was a span of 13 bases. Germline CDR1 reads SGHVS; CDR2 reads FQNEAQ. This CDR3 is built from 14 residues. CDR3 sequence reads: CASSLAARARGYTF. Here the CDR3 DNA reads TGTGCCAGCAGCTTAGCGGCAAGGGCGCGCGGCTACACCTTC.

The genes are TRBV6-1 and TRBJ2-7, with D possibly TRBD2 on 5 matching bases. The CDR3 is 13 residues long. Trimming shortened V by 2 bases and J by 2 bases, and 7 bases separated the two germline ends. Germline values: CDR1 MNHNS, CDR2 SASEGT. In DNA form, the CDR3 reads TGTGCCAGCAGTGAATGGAGGACCTACGAGCAGTACTTC. Residues: CASSEWRTYEQYF.

This chain connects TRBV30 to TRBJ1-2; D not resolved. This CDR3 contains 11 residues. V lost 7 bases to trimming and J lost 8 bases, with 14 bases between them. From germline, CDR1 is GTSNPN and CDR2 SVGIG (reference sequence). CDR3 nucleotides: TGTGCCTTGAATTTAAAGTCGGGCTACACCTTC. Its protein is CALNLKSGYTF.

V usage is TRBV11-2 and J usage is TRBJ1-2; TRBD1 matches 7 bases. The CDR3 runs to 14 residues. Losses at the gene ends were 5 bases for V and 3 bases for J; bases not matched to a gene: 6. Germline CDR1 SGHAT, CDR2 FQNNGV. The CDR3 DNA reads TGTGCCAGCAGCACAAGACAGGGCGACTATGGCTACACCTTC. Translated: CASSTRQGDYGYTF.

The chain links TRBV21-1 to TRBJ2-7; TRBD2, the table's D call, lacks a check against the DNA. TRBV21-1 is a recognized pseudogene. The CDR3 covers 18 residues. The CDR3, as DNA: TGTGCCAGCAGCAAAATTTCGCCGGCCCTAAGAAAATCGGGTGAGCAGTACTTC. Amino acid sequence: CASSKISPALRKSGEQYF.

This clone was seen a few times. This chain joins TRBV19 and TRBJ1-2, with D possibly TRBD1 on 6 matching bases. Trimming pared 5 bases from V and 5 bases from J, leaving 15 bases between. This CDR3 spans 14 amino acids. Germline V lookup: CDR1 LNHDA, CDR2 SQIVND (reference sequence). This chain's CDR3 is CASSVGQYQYGYTF. DNA for the CDR3: TGTGCCAGTAGTGTTGGACAGTATCAATATGGCTACACCTTC.

The V gene is TRBV4-3, the J gene TRBJ2-5, with TRBD1 matching over 11 bases. This CDR3 region has 16 residues. V lost 1 base, J lost 5 bases, and 6 bases stayed unmatched. The germline V gene encodes CDR1 LGHNA and CDR2 YSLEER. The CDR3 here is CASSQVGQGVKETQYF. Here the CDR3 DNA reads TGCGCCAGCAGCCAAGTGGGACAGGGGGTGAAGGAGACCCAGTACTTC.

The gene calls are TRBV2 and TRBJ2-3; the D is unclear. The germline V and J ends were trimmed by 3 bases and 3 bases, with 1 base remaining between them. Germline CDR1 SNHLY, CDR2 FYNNEI. The CDR3 is made up of 11 amino acids. CDR3 loop: CASSETDTQYF. The CDR3 DNA reads as TGTGCCAGCAGTGAGACAGATACGCAGTATTTT. Based on the CDR3 plus reference TRBV2 and TRBJ2-3, the full variable domain is EPEVTQTPSHQVTQMGQEVILRCVPISNHLYFYWYRQILGQKVEFLVSFYNNEISEKSEIFDDQFSVERPDGSNFTLKIRSTKLEDSAMYFCASSETDTQYFGPGTRLTVL.

The V and J genes are TRBV5-4 and TRBJ2-7, with 7 bases matching TRBD1. Germline assignment: CDR1 SGHNT and CDR2 YYREEE (reference sequence). The length of the CDR3 is 15 residues. J lost 1 base, V lost 4 bases, and 8 bases had no gene match. DNA of the CDR3: TGTGCCAGCAGCCTCCGGTCGGGACAGTCCTACGAGCAGTACTTC. Residues: CASSLRSGQSYEQYF.

The chain links TRBV19 to TRBJ1-2; the match to TRBD1 covers 12 bases. Germline V gives CDR1 LNHDA, CDR2 SQIVND (reference sequence). The CDR3 runs 14 residues. Trimming at V came to 8 bases and at J to 4 bases, leaving 5 bases not matched to a gene. Written as DNA, the CDR3 is TGTGCCAGTGGGGGACAGGGGGCGACCTATGGCTACACCTTC. It encodes CASGGQGATYGYTF.

This chain links TRBV10-3 with TRBJ2-3; weak D call: TRBD1 (6 bases). This CDR3 comprises 14 residues. Germline V gives CDR1 ENHRY, CDR2 SYGVKD. The V end was cut by 7 bases, the J end by 0 bases, with 11 bases between. The CDR3 reads CAIMRGSSTDTQYF. CDR3 DNA: TGTGCCATCATGAGGGGGTCAAGCACAGATACGCAGTATTTT.

This chain connects TRBV7-9 to TRBJ1-5; D remains ambiguous. There are 13 residues in the CDR3. Germline CDR1 and CDR2: SEHNR and FQNEAQ (reference sequence). Trimming removed 3 bases at V and 4 bases at J, with 7 bases between. This CDR3 is CASSFKGNQPQHF. In nucleotides, the CDR3 is TGTGCCAGCAGCTTTAAGGGAAATCAGCCCCAGCATTTT.

The CDR3 region is CASSLDLGPGYTF. The CDR3 nucleotides read TGTGCCAGCAGCTTAGACCTAGGACCCGGCTACACCTTC. V is TRBV7-9 and J is TRBJ1-2; no reliable D call. V was shortened by 1 base and J by 8 bases, with 11 bases between the two germline ends. The CDR3 length is 13 residues. Looked up from germline, CDR1 is SEHNR and CDR2 is FQNEAQ (reference sequence).